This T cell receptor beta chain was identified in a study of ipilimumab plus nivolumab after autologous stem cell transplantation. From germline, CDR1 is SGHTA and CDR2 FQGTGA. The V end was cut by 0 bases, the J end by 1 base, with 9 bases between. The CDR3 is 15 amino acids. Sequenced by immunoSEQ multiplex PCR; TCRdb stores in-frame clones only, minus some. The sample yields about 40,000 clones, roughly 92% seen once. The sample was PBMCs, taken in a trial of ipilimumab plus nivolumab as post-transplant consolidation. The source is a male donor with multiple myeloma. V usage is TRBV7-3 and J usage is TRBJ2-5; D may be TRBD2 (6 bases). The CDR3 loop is CASSLTSGVQETQYF. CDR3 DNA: TGTGCCAGCAGCTTAACTAGCGGAGTCCAAGAGACCCAGTACTTC.